This TCR beta chain came from a study of radiotherapy plus CTLA-4 blockade in lung cancer. Study-level information: Of all patients, around 19% responded objectively and 30% to 35% showed disease control. Study observations and caveats: Reported findings show early blood T cell clone dynamics, with interferon-beta, best predicted response. TCR clones of tumor origin grew in blood after radiotherapy plus ipilimumab.

This clone was seen just once. Its antigen is currently unknown. Sequenced by immunoSEQ multiplex PCR; TCRdb stores in-frame clones only, minus some. The sample holds 50,000 to 70,000 clones, about three quarters seen once. Patients in the study, people with chemo-refractory metastatic non-small-cell lung cancer, received focal radiation plus ipilimumab CTLA-4 blockade. Losses at the gene ends were 4 bases for V and 5 bases for J; bases not matched to a gene: 4. The CDR3 has 14 residues. Germline CDR1 reads MGHRA; CDR2 reads YSYEKL. The chain joins TRBV4-1 to TRBJ2-5; 10 bases map to TRBD2. The sequencing here drew on peripheral blood, taken from a patient treated with radiotherapy plus ipilimumab. The TCR originated in a human donor with non-small cell lung cancer who had a partial response to radiotherapy plus ipilimumab. The CDR3 DNA reads as TGCGCCAGCAGCCTTAGCGGGGGGTCGGAGACCCAGTACTTC. It is translated as CASSLSGGSETQYF.